This T cell receptor (beta chain) was sequenced during a study of blood T cell repertoires in COVID-19. Study context: There were acute and convalescent COVID-19 samples, and they came from the United States, Italy and Spain. T cells, B-cell-depleted T cells, or PBMCs provided the cDNA or gDNA that served as material.

Those enrolled, adults aged 18 to 89 years, came from roughly 23 US areas. TCRdb's table, derived via immunoSEQ multiplex PCR, lists solely in-frame clones and lacks some. The sample contains around 420,000 clones, around 90% of which appear only once. The specimen was PBMCs or T cells enriched from blood (not recorded which). The clonotype was recovered from a woman aged 40 to 50 with acute COVID-19.

CDR3 in amino acids: CSAKGNNEQFF. CDR3 nucleotides: TGCAGTGCTAAGGGGAACAATGAGCAGTTCTTC. V is TRBV20-1 and J is TRBJ2-1; D perhaps matches TRBD1 (5 bases). Germline V gene lookup returns CDR1 DFQATT and CDR2 SNEGSKA (reference sequence). V lost 4 bases and J 5 bases, leaving 6 bases between the germline ends. The CDR3 spans 11 residues.